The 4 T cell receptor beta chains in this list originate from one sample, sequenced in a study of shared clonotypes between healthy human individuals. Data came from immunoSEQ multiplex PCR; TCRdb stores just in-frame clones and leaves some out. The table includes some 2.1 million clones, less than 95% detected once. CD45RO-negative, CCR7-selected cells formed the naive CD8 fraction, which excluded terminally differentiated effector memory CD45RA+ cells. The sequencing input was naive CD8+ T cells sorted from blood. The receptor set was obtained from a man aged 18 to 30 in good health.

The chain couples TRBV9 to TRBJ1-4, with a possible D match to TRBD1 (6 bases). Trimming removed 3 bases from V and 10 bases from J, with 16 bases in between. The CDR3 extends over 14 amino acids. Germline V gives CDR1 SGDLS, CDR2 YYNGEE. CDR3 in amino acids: CASSEGHQPAKLFF. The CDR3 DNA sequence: TGTGCCAGCAGCGAGGGACACCAGCCAGCAAAACTGTTTTTT.

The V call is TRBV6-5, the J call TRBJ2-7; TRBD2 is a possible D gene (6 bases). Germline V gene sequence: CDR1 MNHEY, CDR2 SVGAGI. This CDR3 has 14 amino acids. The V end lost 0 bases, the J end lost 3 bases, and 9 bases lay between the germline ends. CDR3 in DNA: TGTGCCAGCAGTTACTCGGCTAGCGACTACGAGCAGTACTTC. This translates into CASSYSASDYEQYF.

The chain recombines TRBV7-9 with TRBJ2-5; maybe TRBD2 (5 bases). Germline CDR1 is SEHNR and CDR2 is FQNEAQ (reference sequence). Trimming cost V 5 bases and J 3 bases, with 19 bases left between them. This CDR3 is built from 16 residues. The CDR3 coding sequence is TGTGCCAGCAGCCCCACCGGCCCGGGGAAGAAAGAGACCCAGTACTTC. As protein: CASSPTGPGKKETQYF.

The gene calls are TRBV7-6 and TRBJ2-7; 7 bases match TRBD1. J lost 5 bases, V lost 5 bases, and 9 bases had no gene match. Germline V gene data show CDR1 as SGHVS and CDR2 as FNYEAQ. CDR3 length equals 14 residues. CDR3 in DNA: TGTGCCAGCAGCGGCCGGGACAGCTGGGACGAGCAGTACTTC. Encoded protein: CASSGRDSWDEQYF.